A selection of T cell receptor beta chains follows, all from one sample in a study of vaccination and CD4 T cells after COVID-19. TCRdb passed the PCR reads through MiXCR, listing each CDR3 protein once. The sample carries about 24,000 distinct CDR3 sequences, 45% to 60% recorded once. The specimen was CD4+ T cells from blood, collected before SARS-CoV-2 vaccination. The receptors here all came from a human donor who had recovered from COVID-19. Each CDR3 is given with its conserved first and last residue. Each record gives: D gene, clone size, J gene, V gene, CDR3 protein, CDR3 DNA. D genes are given only for firm matches. Clone size is stated in some rows and not others, as once, few, many or a class when expanded.

D gene: NA
clone size: few
J gene: TRBJ1-5
V gene: TRBV2
CDR3 protein: CASSGVRTSNQPQHF
CDR3 DNA: TGTGCCAGCAGTGGGGTTAGAACTAGCAATCAGCCCCAGCATTTT

D gene: NA
clone size: NA
J gene: TRBJ2-1
V gene: TRBV28
CDR3 protein: CASSLPRGWNEQFF
CDR3 DNA: TGTGCCAGCAGTTTACCCCGGGGTTGGAATGAGCAGTTCTTC

D gene: NA
clone size: NA
J gene: TRBJ2-5
V gene: TRBV20-1
CDR3 protein: CSASRRGPQETQYF
CDR3 DNA: TGCAGTGCTAGCAGGCGCGGGCCTCAAGAGACCCAGTACTTC

D gene: NA
clone size: NA
J gene: TRBJ1-2
V gene: TRBV20-1
CDR3 protein: CSAILTGSLMNGYTF
CDR3 DNA: TGCAGTGCTATCCTGACGGGATCCCTGATGAATGGCTACACCTTC

D gene: TRBD2
clone size: few
J gene: TRBJ2-3
V gene: TRBV20-1
CDR3 protein: CSALLVAGADTQYF
CDR3 DNA: TGCAGTGCTCTACTGGTAGCGGGAGCAGATACGCAGTATTTT

D gene: NA
clone size: few
J gene: TRBJ2-5
V gene: TRBV27
CDR3 protein: CASSLGFQETQYF
CDR3 DNA: TGTGCCAGCAGTTTAGGGTTCCAAGAGACCCAGTACTTC

D gene: TRBD1
clone size: NA
J gene: TRBJ2-7
V gene: TRBV2
CDR3 protein: CATFRDRDMASYEQYF
CDR3 DNA: TGTGCCACCTTCCGGGACAGGGACATGGCCTCCTACGAGCAGTACTTC

D gene: TRBD2
clone size: NA
J gene: TRBJ2-2
V gene: TRBV5-4
CDR3 protein: CASSLPSGREGGELFF
CDR3 DNA: TGTGCCAGCAGCTTGCCTAGCGGGAGGGAAGGAGGGGAGCTGTTTTTT

D gene: NA
clone size: NA
J gene: TRBJ1-6
V gene: TRBV12-3/TRBV12-4
CDR3 protein: CASSQGVRGSPLHF
CDR3 DNA: TGTGCCAGCAGTCAAGGGGTCAGGGGTTCACCCCTCCACTTT

D gene: NA
clone size: NA
J gene: TRBJ1-2
V gene: TRBV25-1
CDR3 protein: CASSALTEGHGYTF
CDR3 DNA: TGTGCCAGCAGTGCCCTCACGGAGGGCCATGGCTACACCTTC

D gene: TRBD1
clone size: NA
J gene: TRBJ2-5
V gene: TRBV30
CDR3 protein: CAWSVRWGTGVQETQYF
CDR3 DNA: TGTGCCTGGAGTGTAAGATGGGGGACAGGGGTTCAAGAGACCCAGTACTTC

D gene: NA
clone size: once
J gene: TRBJ1-5
V gene: TRBV6-5
CDR3 protein: CASSYLGNQPQHF
CDR3 DNA: TGTGCCAGCAGTTACCTCGGTAATCAGCCCCAGCATTTT

D gene: NA
clone size: few
J gene: TRBJ2-7
V gene: TRBV6-5
CDR3 protein: CASSYSSSDPQQYF
CDR3 DNA: TGTGCCAGCAGTTACTCGAGCTCGGACCCTCAGCAGTACTTC

D gene: NA
clone size: once
J gene: TRBJ2-2
V gene: TRBV12-3/TRBV12-4
CDR3 protein: CASSLSAGELFF
CDR3 DNA: TGTGCCAGCAGTTTAAGTGCCGGGGAGCTGTTTTTT

D gene: NA
clone size: NA
J gene: TRBJ2-5
V gene: TRBV29-1
CDR3 protein: CSVAGTPKETQYF
CDR3 DNA: TGCAGCGTGGCCGGGACGCCAAAAGAGACCCAGTACTTC

D gene: NA
clone size: NA
J gene: TRBJ2-7
V gene: TRBV5-6
CDR3 protein: CASSLALRSYEQYF
CDR3 DNA: TGTGCCAGCAGCTTGGCCTTGCGGTCCTACGAGCAGTACTTC

D gene: TRBD2
clone size: NA
J gene: TRBJ2-7
V gene: TRBV7-9
CDR3 protein: CASSLTGGQYF
CDR3 DNA: TGTGCCAGCAGCTTGACGGGGGGGCAGTACTTC

D gene: TRBD2
clone size: NA
J gene: TRBJ2-3
V gene: TRBV20-1
CDR3 protein: CSQRGLAGTDTQYF
CDR3 DNA: TGCAGTCAACGCGGCCTAGCGGGCACAGATACGCAGTATTTT

D gene: TRBD1
clone size: few
J gene: TRBJ2-3
V gene: TRBV7-8
CDR3 protein: CASSSGQGDTQYF
CDR3 DNA: TGTGCCAGCAGCTCGGGACAGGGGGATACGCAGTATTTT

D gene: NA
clone size: NA
J gene: TRBJ1-2
V gene: TRBV6-1
CDR3 protein: CASSWDTGSGYTF
CDR3 DNA: TGTGCCAGCAGCTGGGACACGGGGAGCGGCTACACCTTC

D gene: NA
clone size: NA
J gene: TRBJ2-6
V gene: TRBV10-3
CDR3 protein: CAISRGDGGANVLTF
CDR3 DNA: TGTGCCATTTCCAGGGGTGATGGTGGGGCCAACGTCCTGACTTTC

D gene: TRBD1
clone size: few
J gene: TRBJ1-2
V gene: TRBV12-3/TRBV12-4
CDR3 protein: CASSRTGDGYTF
CDR3 DNA: TGTGCCAGCAGCAGAACAGGGGATGGCTACACCTTC

D gene: TRBD2
clone size: NA
J gene: TRBJ2-3
V gene: TRBV6-4
CDR3 protein: CASSDETSGTSTDTQYF
CDR3 DNA: TGTGCCAGCAGTGACGAAACTAGCGGTACTAGCACAGATACGCAGTATTTT

D gene: NA
clone size: NA
J gene: TRBJ1-2
V gene: TRBV12-3/TRBV12-4
CDR3 protein: CASSFWFRRRAVNYGYTF
CDR3 DNA: TGTGCCAGCAGTTTTTGGTTTCGGAGGCGTGCGGTAAACTATGGCTACACCTTC

D gene: NA
clone size: few
J gene: TRBJ2-5
V gene: TRBV28
CDR3 protein: CASSLFGGTYF
CDR3 DNA: TGTGCCAGCAGTTTATTCGGCGGGACGTACTTC

D gene: NA
clone size: NA
J gene: TRBJ1-5
V gene: TRBV7-2
CDR3 protein: CASSLGRGNQPQHF
CDR3 DNA: TGTGCCAGCAGCTTAGGGCGGGGTAATCAGCCCCAGCATTTT

D gene: NA
clone size: NA
J gene: TRBJ2-3
V gene: TRBV7-6
CDR3 protein: CASSLSRKGPHSDTQYF
CDR3 DNA: TGTGCCAGCAGCTTGAGCCGGAAGGGGCCCCACTCGGATACGCAGTATTTT

D gene: TRBD1
clone size: NA
J gene: TRBJ1-2
V gene: TRBV6-5
CDR3 protein: CASSYLFPTGGNSNYGYTF
CDR3 DNA: TGTGCCAGCAGTTACCTTTTTCCGACAGGGGGAAACTCTAACTATGGCTACACCTTC

D gene: TRBD1
clone size: few
J gene: TRBJ2-7
V gene: TRBV15
CDR3 protein: CATSRGTGSIEQYF
CDR3 DNA: TGTGCCACCAGCAGAGGGACAGGGTCTATCGAGCAGTACTTC

D gene: NA
clone size: NA
J gene: TRBJ2-4
V gene: TRBV4-1
CDR3 protein: CASSHRTQGPLAKNIQYF
CDR3 DNA: TGCGCCAGCAGCCACCGGACCCAAGGGCCCTTAGCCAAAAACATTCAGTACTTC

D gene: NA
clone size: NA
J gene: TRBJ2-5
V gene: TRBV18
CDR3 protein: CASSPLPGTETQYF
CDR3 DNA: TGTGCCAGCTCACCACTCCCAGGGACAGAGACCCAGTACTTC

D gene: TRBD2
clone size: NA
J gene: TRBJ2-2
V gene: TRBV5-6
CDR3 protein: CASSWGSGRYTGELFF
CDR3 DNA: TGTGCCAGCAGCTGGGGAAGCGGGAGGTACACCGGGGAGCTGTTTTTT

D gene: NA
clone size: few
J gene: TRBJ1-2
V gene: TRBV20-1
CDR3 protein: CSAAVRGSNYGYTF
CDR3 DNA: TGCAGTGCAGCGGTCCGGGGTTCTAACTATGGCTACACCTTC

D gene: TRBD2
clone size: NA
J gene: TRBJ2-7
V gene: TRBV7-3
CDR3 protein: CASSLTGLAGAPEQYF
CDR3 DNA: TGTGCCAGCAGCTTAACGGGACTAGCGGGAGCCCCCGAGCAGTACTTC

D gene: NA
clone size: NA
J gene: TRBJ2-3
V gene: TRBV27
CDR3 protein: CASSLFGAGGFTDTQYF
CDR3 DNA: TGTGCCAGCAGTTTATTTGGGGCCGGGGGTTTCACAGATACGCAGTATTTT

D gene: NA
clone size: once
J gene: TRBJ2-6
V gene: TRBV7-8
CDR3 protein: CASSPREEGSGANVLTF
CDR3 DNA: TGTGCCAGCAGCCCCCGGGAAGAAGGGTCTGGGGCCAACGTCCTGACTTTC

D gene: TRBD1
clone size: NA
J gene: TRBJ2-1
V gene: TRBV7-8
CDR3 protein: CASSPRATGGNSYNEQFF
CDR3 DNA: TGTGCCAGCAGCCCAAGGGCGACAGGGGGAAACTCCTACAATGAGCAGTTCTTC

D gene: NA
clone size: few
J gene: TRBJ2-1
V gene: TRBV6-1
CDR3 protein: CASTQGNEQFF
CDR3 DNA: TGTGCCAGCACCCAGGGGAATGAGCAGTTCTTC

D gene: NA
clone size: once
J gene: TRBJ1-5
V gene: TRBV4-2
CDR3 protein: CASSQVDTYQPQHF
CDR3 DNA: TGTGCCAGCAGCCAAGTGGACACATATCAGCCCCAGCATTTT

D gene: TRBD2
clone size: NA
J gene: TRBJ2-3
V gene: TRBV7-3
CDR3 protein: CASSFSARLAGVKDTQYF
CDR3 DNA: TGTGCCAGCAGCTTCTCGGCCCGACTAGCGGGAGTAAAAGATACGCAGTATTTT

D gene: TRBD2
clone size: NA
J gene: TRBJ2-5
V gene: TRBV28
CDR3 protein: CASSLAGGLVETQYF
CDR3 DNA: TGTGCCAGCAGTTTGGCGGGAGGGCTGGTTGAGACCCAGTACTTC